This is a list of T cell receptor beta chains from one sample in a study of shared clonotypes between healthy human individuals. The repertoire was sequenced with immunoSEQ multiplex PCR; TCRdb's copy has only in-frame clones and lacks some. The table lists some 2.1 million clones, roughly 94% of them singletons. Material for sequencing was naive CD4+ T cells sorted from blood. All receptors derive from a man younger than 35 in good health. Both conserved end residues are part of each CDR3. Size values are once, few and many counts, or a class for expanded clones, and some rows have none.

cdr3_aa clone_size j_call v_call
CASSEFSADTQYF once TRBJ2-3 TRBV6-1
CASSLQQNTEAFF NA TRBJ1-1 TRBV14
CASSLVTVPYEQYF NA TRBJ2-7 TRBV5-1
CAWDHGLSGNTIYF NA TRBJ1-3 TRBV30
CASSSLTSAQETQYF NA TRBJ2-5 TRBV5-1
CASSLWETGGGQPQHF NA TRBJ1-5 TRBV5-6
CASSLAGSGELFF NA TRBJ2-2 TRBV7-6
CASSPGWRGEQYF once TRBJ2-7 TRBV5-8
CASRDRFMNTEAFF few TRBJ1-1 TRBV28
CASSLNIGSGELFF NA TRBJ2-2 TRBV5-1
CASSVWDRAYEQYF once TRBJ2-7 TRBV9
CASSEIGSIYEQYF NA TRBJ2-7 TRBV25-1
CASSSGQTGNQPQHF NA TRBJ1-5 TRBV28
CASSSVWEGPPKSYEQYF NA TRBJ2-7 TRBV18
CASTGDLEKLFF NA TRBJ1-4 TRBV25-1
CASSQEYNTGGFEKLFF NA TRBJ1-4 TRBV4-1
CASSQDTSGRVQYF NA TRBJ2-7 TRBV14
CASSLASNTEAFF few TRBJ1-1 TRBV5-1
CASSYSKPGKYHGYTF NA TRBJ1-2 TRBV6-5
CASSYLEGRTEAFF NA TRBJ1-1 TRBV6-6
CASSLRDRVNSPLHF NA TRBJ1-6 TRBV28
CAIRGEAERNSPLHF NA TRBJ1-6 TRBV10-3
CASSFVSYEQYF NA TRBJ2-7 TRBV7-2
CASSEARSENQPQHF NA TRBJ1-5 TRBV2
CASSAGTPYGYTF NA TRBJ1-2 TRBV6-4
CASSQLKYSPERETQYF NA TRBJ2-5 TRBV4-1
CASRTPGFVKDSYEQYF NA TRBJ2-7 TRBV28
CASSAWTAYNEQFF NA TRBJ2-1 TRBV6-1
CASSLETGRVTDTQYF once TRBJ2-3 TRBV5-6
CAWSGGPIINEQFF once TRBJ2-1 TRBV30
CASSLPGAAGNTIYF NA TRBJ1-3 TRBV5-4
CASSTGLAGIYGQYF NA TRBJ2-7 TRBV6-5
CASSSSGQANQPQHF NA TRBJ1-5 TRBV7-9
CASSWDSVASEQYF NA TRBJ2-7 TRBV7-2
CASTNEQFF NA TRBJ2-1 TRBV5-1
CASSEILPYGYTF NA TRBJ1-2 TRBV2
CASSLVSGKGSYEQYF NA TRBJ2-7 TRBV7-9
CASSLGNTPETQYF NA TRBJ2-5 TRBV7-2
CASSQGGGYGYTF NA TRBJ1-2 TRBV14
CASTLGASFATDTQYF few TRBJ2-3 TRBV11-2
CASSLGSSGWNPSTDTQYF NA TRBJ2-3 TRBV5-1
CASSEYGPGRSGNTIYF NA TRBJ1-3 TRBV10-1
CASSQDPQRTEAFF NA TRBJ1-1 TRBV4-3
CASSERTGEYYGYTF NA TRBJ1-2 TRBV2
CASGLDIYNEQFF NA TRBJ2-1 TRBV12-5
CASSFSRTDTQYF NA TRBJ2-3 TRBV7-3
CASSLLVTGGNQPQHF NA TRBJ1-5 TRBV7-2
CASSLDHWSSYNEQFF NA TRBJ2-1 TRBV7-2
CASSVFQNQPQHF NA TRBJ1-5 TRBV10-2